The 14 T cell receptor beta chains below come from one sample, sequenced in a study. Each CDR3 protein is one row after TCRdb ran MiXCR on the RT-PCR reads. The data hold about 700,000 distinct CDR3 sequences, with more than 13% observed a single time. The sample taken for sequencing was memory CD4+ T cells from blood. The receptors were gathered from a female donor in good health, serving as a healthy control.

The chain couples TRBV20-1 to TRBJ1-2, with D maybe TRBD1 (6 bases). V lost 7 bases to trimming and J lost 6 bases, with 9 bases between them. The germline CDR1 and CDR2 sequences are DFQATT and SNEGSKA (reference sequence). This CDR3 is 10 amino acids long. CDR3 nucleotides: TGCAGTGGGAGGGACAATGGCTACACCTTC. This sequence encodes CSGRDNGYTF.

As DNA, the CDR3 is TGTGCCAGCTTCGGGACTAGCGGGGGCCCGTTGGATACGCAGTATTTT. The encoded protein is CASFGTSGGPLDTQYF. The V gene is TRBV2, the J gene TRBJ2-3; TRBD2 agrees at 14 bases. CDR3 length: 16 amino acids. V shed 8 bases, J shed 6 bases, and the junction held 10 bases outside the gene matches. The germline CDR1 and CDR2 sequences are SNHLY and FYNNEI.

This clonotype occurred a few times. CDR3 loop: CASGSAGGATGELFF. The CDR3 coding sequence is TGTGCCAGCGGGTCGGCGGGGGGAGCCACCGGGGAGCTGTTTTTT. V is TRBV11-2 and J is TRBJ2-2; 8 bases map to TRBD2. The ends lost 8 bases at V and 4 bases at J; junction bases unmatched: 9. CDR1 and CDR2 (germline): SGHAT, FQNNGV. The CDR3 sequence is 15 residues long.

As regards this clonotype: Sequence at one end of the junction differs from germline and may be a read error. The chain uses TRBV20-1 and TRBJ2-7; TRBD2 agrees at 15 bases. In germline, CDR1 is DFQATT, CDR2 SNEGSKA (reference sequence). The CDR3 consists of 15 residues. This chain's CDR3 is CIARTSGRARYEQYF. The DNA for the CDR3 is TGCATTGCTAGGACTAGCGGGAGGGCTCGGTACGAGCAGTACTTC.

This clonotype was counted only a few times. CDR3 nucleotide sequence: TGCGCCAGCAGCCAAGAAGGGACTGCCTTTGGGGCCAACGTCCTGACTTTC. It translates to CASSQEGTAFGANVLTF. The V gene is TRBV4-3, the J gene TRBJ2-6; D perhaps matches TRBD2 (6 bases). Trimming stripped 0 bases from V and 3 bases from J, with 12 bases between. The germline gives CDR1 LGHNA, CDR2 YSLEER. The CDR3 is made up of 17 amino acids.

This clonotype was recorded many times. This chain joins TRBV7-2 and TRBJ2-7; no firm D call. Germline-derived CDR1 and CDR2 are SGHTA and FQGNSA. The CDR3 totals 11 residues. The V and J ends lost 1 base and 5 bases respectively, with 3 bases between them. CDR3 nucleotide sequence: TGTGCCAGCAGCTTAGGCGACGAGCAGTACTTC. Its protein is CASSLGDEQYF.

The chain links TRBV5-1 to TRBJ2-5, with 9 positions matching TRBD2. Germline V gene data show CDR1 as SGHRS and CDR2 as YFSETQ. Trimming took 3 bases from V and 5 from J; bases not matched to a gene: 11. CDR3 size: 16 residues. In nucleotides, the CDR3 is TGCGCCAGCAGCTCCTCCGGGACTAGCAACCGGGAGACCCAGTACTTC. It is translated as CASSSSGTSNRETQYF.

This clonotype has only a few counts. This rearrangement joins TRBV28 to TRBJ2-7; 9 bases line up with TRBD1. The germline V gene encodes CDR1 MDHEN and CDR2 SYDVKM. This CDR3 has 15 amino acids. V dropped 8 bases and J dropped 4; count of bases not matched to a gene: 12. The CDR3 bases are TGTGCCAGCCGGGGGTTTGGGGACAGGGTATACGAGCAGTACTTC. It translates to CASRGFGDRVYEQYF.

This clonotype was detected ten times or more. This sequence joins TRBV10-3 and TRBJ2-3; D is undetermined. The germline CDR1 and CDR2 sequences are ENHRY and SYGVKD. Trimming took 3 bases from V and 0 from J, leaving 4 bases between them. This CDR3 is 13 amino acids long. This CDR3 is CAISEPSTDTQYF. The CDR3, as DNA: TGTGCCATCAGTGAACCCAGCACAGATACGCAGTATTTT.

V is TRBV28 and J is TRBJ1-5; 7 bases line up with TRBD1. Per germline, CDR1 MDHEN and CDR2 SYDVKM. There are 17 residues in the CDR3. V lost 5 bases and J lost 3; bases outside the gene matches: 13. CDR3 nucleotide sequence: TGTGCCAGCAGTCTGCCGATCCGGGACAGCCTCAATCAGCCCCAGCATTTT. Its protein product is CASSLPIRDSLNQPQHF.

A note on this clonotype: One end of the junction fails to match germline, which may point to a read error. The V gene is TRBV10-3, the J gene TRBJ1-2, with 7 positions matching TRBD1. The CDR3 contains 14 residues. Germline CDR1 ENHRY, CDR2 SYGVKD. CDR3 sequence reads: CAISEGAKGYGCTF. Here the CDR3 DNA reads TGTGCCATCAGCGAGGGGGCGAAGGGCTATGGCTGCACCTTC.

This chain uses TRBV7-2 with TRBJ1-2; tentative D call: TRBD1 (5 bases). The CDR3 consists of 15 residues. Looked up from germline, CDR1 is SGHTA and CDR2 is FQGNSA. V gave up 4 bases and J gave up 8 bases, with 20 bases separating them. The CDR3 region has the DNA TGTGCCAGCAGCTCCCAAACAGGCCCCGGGTTAGGCTACACCTTC. This gives the protein CASSSQTGPGLGYTF.

This chain joins TRBV28 and TRBJ2-3, with 12 bases matching TRBD2. This CDR3 contains 16 residues. J was trimmed by 7 bases and V by 3 bases; bases with no gene match: 8. Per germline, CDR1 MDHEN and CDR2 SYDVKM. The CDR3 DNA is TGTGCCAGCAGTTTCGTGACTAGCGGGAGTACTCATACGCAGTATTTT. This translates into CASSFVTSGSTHTQYF.

This clonotype was recorded a few times. The J gene is TRBJ2-3, the V gene TRBV7-3; 14 positions agree with TRBD2. CDR1 is SGHTA, CDR2 FQGTGA, per germline. This CDR3 has 16 amino acids. Trimming took 3 bases from V and 6 from J; bases not matched to a gene: 5. The CDR3 nucleotides read TGTGCCAGCAGCTTGACACGACTAGCGGGGGGGGATACGCAGTATTTT. It is translated as CASSLTRLAGGDTQYF.